Below are 20 T cell receptor beta chains sequenced from a single sample in a study of blood T cell repertoires in COVID-19. Sequenced by immunoSEQ multiplex PCR; TCRdb stores in-frame clones only, minus some. The sample lists around 71,000 clones; approximately 80% were seen once. Sequenced sample: peripheral blood. The receptors come from a man younger than 40 with COVID-19, enrolled during active disease.

This clone was observed a single time. This chain connects TRBV5-1 to TRBJ2-7; D is perhaps TRBD2 (5 bases). Germline CDR1 reads SGHRS; CDR2 reads YFSETQ. The CDR3 is 11 amino acids. V was cut by 4 bases and J by 4 bases, with 6 bases left in between. CDR3 amino acids: CASSGEYEQYF. CDR3 nucleotide sequence: TGCGCCAGCAGCGGGGAGTACGAGCAGTACTTC.

The chain employs TRBV11-2 and TRBJ1-5; D possibly corresponds to TRBD1 (5 bases). V was shortened by 5 bases and J by 4 bases, with 15 bases between the two germline ends. This CDR3 has 15 residues. Germline loops: CDR1 SGHAT, CDR2 FQNNGV. CDR3 residues: CASSVQGSPNQPQHF. The CDR3 DNA sequence: TGTGCCAGCAGCGTGCAGGGTTCTCCTAATCAGCCCCAGCATTTT.

Here the CDR3 reads CASSPTSQGQVLHF. CDR3 sequence (DNA): TGTGCCAGCAGCCCTACGTCCCAGGGACAGGTACTCCACTTT. This chain uses TRBV3-1 (or the pseudogene TRBV3-2) with TRBJ1-6, with 8 bases fitting TRBD1. The CDR3 extends over 14 amino acids. The J segment lost 16 bases and the V segment lost 4 bases, leaving 12 bases of the junction unmatched. Germline CDR1 and CDR2: LGHDT and YNNKEL (reference sequence).

J is TRBJ1-5 and V is TRBV6-5; no clear D. CDR3 length: 14 residues. Germline CDR1 reads MNHEY; CDR2 reads SVGAGI. Deletions cut 4 bases from V and 4 bases from J, with 11 bases between. In DNA form, the CDR3 reads TGTGCCAGCAGTTCGGGTTTCGGGAATCAGCCCCAGCATTTT. It translates to CASSSGFGNQPQHF.

The CDR3, as DNA: TGTGCCAGCAACACCCAGGGGGGTCGGGAGACCCAGTACTTC. As protein: CASNTQGGRETQYF. V and J are TRBV28 and TRBJ2-5, with D perhaps matching TRBD1 (7 bases). The length of the CDR3 is 14 residues. Germline V CDR1 and CDR2: MDHEN, SYDVKM. Trimming took off 7 bases at V and 5 bases at J, with 17 bases between the two ends.

The V gene is TRBV28, the J gene TRBJ1-2, with a weak D call TRBD1 (6 bases). Germline CDR1 reads MDHEN; CDR2 reads SYDVKM. With 7 bases removed from V and 2 bases from J, the gap between germline ends came to 26 bases. The CDR3 length is 18 residues. As DNA, the CDR3 is TGTGCCAGCACCACCGACAGGATAGTTCTCGGCGGAAACTATGGCTACACCTTC. Translated: CASTTDRIVLGGNYGYTF.

The rearrangement links TRBV2 to TRBJ2-7; a possible D gene is TRBD1 (6 bases). CDR3 length equals 12 residues. V shed 2 bases and J shed 7 bases, with 9 bases lying between them. Germline lookup yields CDR1 SNHLY and CDR2 FYNNEI. The chain's CDR3 is CASSEPGEEQYF. DNA for the CDR3: TGTGCCAGCAGTGAACCAGGGGAAGAGCAGTACTTC.

This clone was found once. This same CDR3 is encoded by further DNA sequences in the sample. The chain employs TRBV7-6 and TRBJ2-3, with D possibly TRBD1 on 6 matching bases. V gave up 0 bases and J gave up 0 bases, with 7 bases separating them. CDR3 length: 15 amino acids. CDR1 is SGHVS, CDR2 FNYEAQ, per germline. CDR3 sequence reads: CASSLAGASTDTQYF. The CDR3 nucleotides are TGTGCCAGCAGCTTAGCGGGGGCTAGCACAGATACGCAGTATTTT.

The gene calls are TRBV7-2 and TRBJ2-7, with TRBD1 as a possible D gene (6 bases). Germline assignment: CDR1 SGHTA and CDR2 FQGNSA. The CDR3 loop spans 12 amino acids. The V end was cut by 4 bases, the J end by 3 bases, with 7 bases between. The CDR3 DNA reads as TGTGCCAGCAGCTCACAGGGCTACGAGCAGTACTTC. Translated, it gives CASSSQGYEQYF. The entire variable domain, with the rest obtained from reference TRBV7-2 and TRBJ2-7, is as follows: GAGVSQSPSNKVTEKGKDVELRCDPISGHTALYWYRQSLGQGLEFLIYFQGNSAPDKSGLPSDRFSAERTGGSVSTLTIQRTQQEDSAVYLCASSSQGYEQYFGPGTRLTVT.

The CDR3 DNA follows: TGTGCCAGCAGTTACTCGAGGTTCACAAACACCGGGGAGCTGTTTTTT. It specifies CASSYSRFTNTGELFF. V usage is TRBV6-5 and J usage is TRBJ2-2; unclear D gene. Germline V lookup: CDR1 MNHEY, CDR2 SVGAGI. V lost 0 bases to trimming and J lost 2 bases, with 10 bases between them. The CDR3 extends over 16 amino acids.

The chain is built from TRBV5-1 and TRBJ2-3; D not certain. This CDR3 comprises 16 residues. The V gene lost 2 bases and the J gene lost 2 bases, with 15 bases spanning the gap. Germline V gives CDR1 SGHRS, CDR2 YFSETQ. For the CDR3, the DNA is TGCGCCAGCAGCTTCACCCGGAGTTCGGACACAGATACGCAGTATTTT. Its translation: CASSFTRSSDTDTQYF.

This chain uses TRBV19 with TRBJ2-3, with 7 bases that match TRBD2. The CDR3 is 14 residues long. V trimming: 5 bases; J trimming: 6 bases; junction bases outside the gene matches: 8. The germline gives CDR1 LNHDA, CDR2 SQIVND (reference sequence). CDR3 in amino acids: CASSRGREVDTQYF. The DNA of the CDR3 is TGTGCCAGTAGTCGAGGCCGGGAGGTCGATACGCAGTATTTT.

The chain employs TRBV28 and TRBJ2-7; 9 bases agree with TRBD2. The germline CDR1 and CDR2 sequences are MDHEN and SYDVKM. The CDR3 runs 22 residues. J lost 1 base, V lost 1 base, and 23 bases had no gene match. The CDR3 spells CASSLLFCFVSCGRAPSYEQYF. The CDR3, as DNA: TGTGCCAGCAGTTTATTATTCTGCTTTGTTTCGTGCGGGAGGGCCCCTTCCTACGAGCAGTACTTC.

This chain joins TRBV30 and TRBJ1-4; D may be TRBD1 (5 bases). This CDR3 spans 12 amino acids. In germline, CDR1 is GTSNPN, CDR2 SVGIG (reference sequence). V shed 6 bases and J shed 4 bases, with 9 bases lying between them. CDR3 amino acids: CACVGGNEKLFF. The CDR3 DNA follows: TGTGCCTGCGTGGGGGGTAATGAAAAACTGTTTTTT.

This chain joins TRBV6-6 and TRBJ2-7; TRBD2 might be the D (6 bases). V lost 5 bases to trimming and J lost 5 bases, with 13 bases between them. The CDR3 is 13 amino acids. Germline V gives CDR1 MNHNY, CDR2 SVGAGI (reference sequence). CDR3 loop: CASSATRIDEQYF. CDR3 DNA sequence: TGTGCCAGCAGTGCGACTAGAATTGACGAGCAGTACTTC.

This chain connects TRBV12-5 to TRBJ2-1; 7 positions match TRBD2. The length of the CDR3 is 14 residues. The germline CDR1 and CDR2 sequences are LGHNT and FRNRAP. V shed 3 bases, J shed 8 bases, and the junction held 7 bases outside the gene matches. CDR3 sequence (DNA): TGTGCTAGTGGTTTAGAGACTAGCTTGGATGAGCAGTTCTTC. It encodes CASGLETSLDEQFF.

The chain recombines TRBV28 with TRBJ1-6, with D maybe TRBD1 (6 bases). The germline V and J ends were trimmed by 7 bases and 7 bases, with 20 bases remaining between them. There are 16 residues in the CDR3. Germline V gene lookup returns CDR1 MDHEN and CDR2 SYDVKM. The CDR3 loop is CASTPGLRGGNSPLHF. As DNA, the CDR3 is TGTGCCAGCACCCCGGGACTTAGGGGGGGGAATTCACCCCTCCACTTT.

The DNA for the CDR3 is TGTGCCAGCAGCAACGACATTAGCAATCAGCCCCAGCATTTT. This gives the protein CASSNDISNQPQHF. The gene calls are TRBV5-5 and TRBJ1-5, with unresolved D. The CDR3 is 14 amino acids. CDR1 is SGHKS, CDR2 YYEKEE, per germline (reference sequence). V dropped 4 bases and J dropped 0 bases, with 8 bases sitting between them.

The J gene is TRBJ2-7, the V gene TRBV30, with a weak D call TRBD1 (5 bases). The CDR3 has 14 amino acids. Trimming stripped 1 base from V and 5 bases from J, with 15 bases between. CDR1 is GTSNPN, CDR2 SVGIG, per germline (reference sequence). The CDR3 region is CAWSGKGFMDEQYF. The CDR3 DNA is TGTGCCTGGAGTGGGAAGGGGTTCATGGACGAGCAGTACTTC.

The chain employs TRBV6-6 and TRBJ1-1; D ambiguous. The V gene's germline CDR1 is MNHNY and CDR2 SVGAGI (reference sequence). The CDR3 consists of 13 residues. Trimming left V 4 bases short and J 1 base short, with 7 bases between. In DNA form, the CDR3 reads TGTGCCAGCAGTTCCACAGCGAACACTGAAGCTTTCTTT. It encodes CASSSTANTEAFF.